The 21 T cell receptor beta chains presented below share a single source sample, sequenced in a study of PD-L1 blockade in urothelial cancer (dated by TCRdb to the late 2010s). Library creation used the immunoSEQ multiplex PCR assay. TCRdb limited this immuneACCESS table to in-frame rearrangements with V and J called. A share of clones is missing; checked studies link under half to unresolved V genes, and the rest is unexplained. The sample data list 44,000 or so clones, and approximately 89% of these were observed just once. The ten largest clones add up to about 4% of the sample. The sample here was PBMCs, taken around atezolizumab (anti-PD-L1) treatment. These receptor sequences come from a man older than 75 with urothelial cancer.

The chain has TRBV27 and TRBJ2-7; D is unresolved. V shed 0 bases and J shed 4 bases, with 16 bases lying between them. Germline assignment: CDR1 MNHEY and CDR2 SMNVEV (reference sequence). This CDR3 region has 16 residues. The CDR3 sequence is CASSLSAPLGPYEQYF. CDR3 nucleotide sequence: TGTGCCAGCAGTTTATCGGCGCCCCTAGGCCCATACGAGCAGTACTTC.

The gene calls are TRBV18 and TRBJ1-4; D not resolved. This CDR3 is built from 13 residues. V gave up 4 bases and J gave up 5 bases, with 8 bases separating them. Germline CDR1 is KGHSH and CDR2 is LQKENI. The CDR3 coding sequence is TGTGCCAGCTCACGGAACAGAAATGAAAAACTGTTTTTT. Translated, it gives CASSRNRNEKLFF.

The chain joins TRBV15 to TRBJ1-2; 10 bases match TRBD1. The CDR3 loop spans 15 amino acids. The trim removed 0 bases at V and 4 bases at J, leaving 2 bases unmatched. The germline V gene has CDR1 LNHNV and CDR2 YYDKDF (reference sequence). CDR3 bases: TGTGCCACCAGCAGAGACGGGACAGGGGTCTATGGCTACACCTTC. It specifies CATSRDGTGVYGYTF. Filled out from reference TRBV15 and TRBJ1-2, the complete variable domain reads DAMVIQNPRYQVTQFGKPVTLSCSQTLNHNVMYWYQQKSSQAPKLLFHYYDKDFNNEADTPDNFQSRRPNTSFCFLDIRSPGLGDTAMYLCATSRDGTGVYGYTFGSGTRLTVV.

The chain has TRBV1 and TRBJ2-2; the DNA was not used to check the table's D call, TRBD2. TRBV1 is a known pseudogene. The CDR3 is 19 amino acids. The CDR3 loop reads CTSSQTTRTSGIGTGELFF. DNA of the CDR3: TGCACCAGCAGCCAAACTACCCGGACTAGCGGGATTGGCACCGGGGAGCTGTTTTTT.

The chain is built from TRBV27 and TRBJ2-2; 7 nucleotides align to TRBD1. V lost 8 bases to trimming and J lost 7 bases; unmatched junction nucleotides: 13. This CDR3 has 15 residues. From germline, CDR1 is MNHEY and CDR2 SMNVEV (reference sequence). CDR3 sequence (DNA): TGTGCCAGCTGGGACGACAGGGAAGCCGGCGGGGAGCTGTTTTTT. As protein: CASWDDREAGGELFF.

This sequence joins TRBV7-9 and TRBJ2-7; 10 nucleotides match TRBD1. The length of the CDR3 is 16 residues. The V gene end was trimmed by 0 bases and the J gene end by 6 bases; junction bases not matched to a gene: 8. CDR1 is SEHNR and CDR2 is FQNEAQ in the germline V gene (reference sequence). The CDR3 reads CASSLATGQGHAEQYF. The CDR3 DNA is TGTGCCAGCAGCTTAGCTACGGGACAGGGGCACGCCGAGCAGTACTTC.

The rearrangement links TRBV19 to TRBJ2-1, with 12 bases matching TRBD2. The CDR3 sequence is 14 residues long. Trimming at V came to 8 bases and at J to 7 bases, leaving 6 bases not matched to a gene. The germline gives CDR1 LNHDA, CDR2 SQIVND (reference sequence). This CDR3 is CASATSGSINEQFF. As DNA, the CDR3 is TGTGCCAGTGCGACTAGCGGGAGTATAAATGAGCAGTTCTTC.

The chain recombines TRBV5-4 with TRBJ1-3, with 9 positions matching TRBD1. Trimming at V came to 4 bases and at J to 4 bases, leaving 6 bases not matched to a gene. Germline CDR1 is SGHNT and CDR2 is YYREEE (reference sequence). This CDR3 is built from 15 residues. CDR3 sequence reads: CASSPGTGLGNTIYF. The CDR3 DNA follows: TGTGCCAGCAGCCCGGGGACAGGGCTGGGAAACACCATATATTTT.

V usage is TRBV4-1 and J usage is TRBJ2-1, with D possibly matching TRBD2 (6 bases). There are 14 residues in the CDR3. Trimming shortened V by 2 bases and J by 10 bases, and 15 bases separated the two germline ends. Germline CDR1 reads MGHRA; CDR2 reads YSYEKL. CDR3 in amino acids: CASSQMSPSVEQFF. CDR3 in DNA: TGCGCCAGCAGCCAAATGTCGCCTAGCGTCGAGCAGTTCTTC.

The chain uses TRBV18 and TRBJ2-2; D may be TRBD2 (6 bases). The CDR3 sequence is 17 residues long. The germline V and J ends were trimmed by 2 bases and 3 bases, with 16 bases remaining between them. Per germline, CDR1 KGHSH and CDR2 LQKENI. The CDR3 is CASSPFSPGADTGELFF. The DNA of the CDR3 is TGTGCCAGCTCACCATTCTCTCCGGGAGCGGACACCGGGGAGCTGTTTTTT.

The gene calls are TRBV30 and TRBJ1-2, with 8 positions matching TRBD1. The germline CDR1 and CDR2 sequences are GTSNPN and SVGIG (reference sequence). The length of the CDR3 is 14 residues. The J segment lost 10 bases and the V segment lost 3 bases, leaving 13 bases of the junction unmatched. This chain's CDR3 is CAWRPGQANGHYTF. CDR3 nucleotides: TGTGCCTGGAGGCCGGGACAGGCCAACGGGCACTACACCTTC.

J is TRBJ2-3 and V is TRBV7-8; possibly TRBD2 for D (5 bases). Germline-derived CDR1 and CDR2 are SGHVS and FQNEAQ. V was pared by 5 bases and J by 6 bases, with 21 bases between. The CDR3 contains 16 residues. The CDR3 nucleotides read TGTGCCAGCAGCCGTGGGCCGGGATTAGTATCCGATACGCAGTATTTT. Its translation: CASSRGPGLVSDTQYF. The entire variable domain, with the rest obtained from reference TRBV7-8 and TRBJ2-3, is as follows: GAGVSQSPRYKVAKRGQDVALRCDPISGHVSLFWYQQALGQGPEFLTYFQNEAQLDKSGLPSDRFFAERPEGSVSTLKIQRTQQEDSAVYLCASSRGPGLVSDTQYFGPGTRLTVL.

This clone has just one count. This chain connects TRBV5-6 to TRBJ2-7, with D maybe TRBD2 (5 bases). Per the germline V gene, CDR1 is SGHDT and CDR2 is YYEEEE. This CDR3 is 13 amino acids long. Trimming pared 0 bases from V and 6 bases from J, leaving 10 bases between. The CDR3 loop reads CASSLGLGGEQYF. The CDR3 nucleotides are TGTGCCAGCAGCTTGGGGCTAGGAGGCGAGCAGTACTTC.

J is TRBJ2-1 and V is TRBV5-1; TRBD1 matches at 9 bases. The germline gives CDR1 SGHRS, CDR2 YFSETQ. V lost 4 bases, J lost 8 bases, and 10 bases stayed unmatched. This CDR3 has 15 amino acids. The CDR3 DNA is TGCGCCAGCAGCATGACAGGGGGTCGGCGGGATGAGCAGTTCTTC. Its protein is CASSMTGGRRDEQFF.

The chain has TRBV6-6 and TRBJ2-7; weak D call: TRBD2 (5 bases). The CDR3 has 13 amino acids. Trimming pared 8 bases from V and 1 base from J, leaving 12 bases between. Germline-derived CDR1 and CDR2 are MNHNY and SVGAGI (reference sequence). The CDR3 spells CASLNGGSYEQYF. The CDR3 DNA is TGTGCCAGCCTAAACGGCGGGTCCTACGAGCAGTACTTC.

The chain carries TRBV6-6 and TRBJ2-3; TRBD1 is a possible D gene (5 bases). Germline CDR1 and CDR2: MNHNY and SVGAGI (reference sequence). Trimming took off 5 bases at V and 4 bases at J, with 16 bases between the two ends. The CDR3 is 15 amino acids. The DNA for the CDR3 is TGTGCCAGCAGTCCGCAGGGTCGCAGCGCAGATACGCAGTATTTT. This codes for CASSPQGRSADTQYF.

This clone occurred once. The chain has TRBV10-3 and TRBJ2-1, with a possible D match to TRBD2 (6 bases). In germline, CDR1 is ENHRY, CDR2 SYGVKD. The CDR3 totals 17 residues. V lost 5 bases to trimming and J lost 7 bases, with 24 bases between them. This CDR3 is CAISNLGGGWTTNEQFF. The CDR3 region has the DNA TGTGCCATCAGTAACCTGGGAGGAGGGTGGACTACGAATGAGCAGTTCTTC.

This chain connects TRBV10-3 to TRBJ2-7; 7 bases are a match to TRBD1. This CDR3 has 14 amino acids. V gave up 10 bases and J gave up 0 bases; unmatched junction bases: 9. Looked up from germline, CDR1 is ENHRY and CDR2 is SYGVKD. The chain's CDR3 is CATKGQTSSYEQYF. The CDR3 DNA reads TGTGCCACCAAGGGACAGACGAGCTCCTACGAGCAGTACTTC.

The count of this clone is one. At one boundary the junction diverges from the germline segment, which might be a read error. CDR3: CASSLDQVAGADF. In DNA, the CDR3 is TGTGCCAGCAGCTTAGATCAGGTCGCAGGCGCTGACTTC. V and J are TRBV11-2 and TRBJ2-7; D not certain. The CDR3 consists of 13 residues. The germline CDR1 and CDR2 sequences are SGHAT and FQNNGV.

The rearrangement links TRBV28 to TRBJ2-4; 7 bases agree with TRBD1. CDR1 is MDHEN, CDR2 SYDVKM, per germline. The CDR3 is 15 amino acids. V shed 5 bases and J 1 base; nucleotides not matched to a gene: 5. Here the CDR3 reads CASSPTTGAKNIQYF. CDR3 bases: TGTGCCAGCAGTCCAACGACAGGGGCCAAAAACATTCAGTACTTC.

The chain recombines TRBV2 with TRBJ1-1; the D is unclear. The CDR3 loop spans 14 amino acids. Germline V CDR1 and CDR2: SNHLY, FYNNEI. V lost 4 bases and J lost 0, with 9 bases in between. The CDR3 loop is CASSARQVNTEAFF. CDR3 DNA sequence: TGTGCCAGCAGTGCCCGGCAGGTGAACACTGAAGCTTTCTTT.